Each of the 8 T cell receptor beta chains below was sequenced from the same sample in a study of shared clonotypes between healthy human individuals. Some clones are missing from TCRdb's copy, which holds only in-frame ones; the method was immunoSEQ multiplex PCR. The data show 650,000 to 750,000 clones, with roughly 78% seen just once and under 2% held by the top ten. Sequenced input: memory CD4+ T cells sorted from blood. Subset here: CD45RA-negative fraction. Receptor source: a woman aged 25-40 years in good health.

This clone showed up just once. This chain joins TRBV2 and TRBJ1-2, with TRBD1 identical over 7 bases. Losses at the gene ends were 6 bases for V and 7 bases for J; bases not matched to a gene: 14. Germline V CDR1 and CDR2: SNHLY, FYNNEI. The CDR3 runs 15 residues. This chain's CDR3 is CASSVIPTGLGGYTF. In DNA form, the CDR3 reads TGTGCCAGCAGCGTTATCCCGACAGGGCTCGGTGGCTACACCTTC. Combining the CDR3 with reference TRBV2 and TRBJ1-2 gives the whole variable domain EPEVTQTPSHQVTQMGQEVILRCVPISNHLYFYWYRQILGQKVEFLVSFYNNEISEKSEIFDDQFSVERPDGSNFTLKIRSTKLEDSAMYFCASSVIPTGLGGYTFGSGTRLTVV.

The CDR3 DNA is TGTGCCTGGGCGGGGGCTGGGGATCAGCCCCAGCATTTT. Translating it yields CAWAGAGDQPQHF. The chain recombines TRBV30 with TRBJ1-5; D might be TRBD1 (6 bases). CDR1 and CDR2 (germline): GTSNPN, SVGIG (reference sequence). The CDR3 is made up of 13 amino acids. Trimming cost V 5 bases and J 5 bases, with 13 bases left between them.

J is TRBJ1-5 and V is TRBV28, with 7 nucleotides matching TRBD1. CDR1 MDHEN and CDR2 SYDVKM come from the germline V gene. The CDR3 sequence is 18 residues long. With 3 bases clipped from V and 2 bases from J, the junction kept 13 bases outside the gene matches. CDR3 bases: TGTGCCAGCAGTTTTATTGACAGGGTGATTCACGGCAATCAGCCCCAGCATTTT. Its protein is CASSFIDRVIHGNQPQHF.

This sequence joins TRBV5-1 and TRBJ2-7, with D possibly being TRBD1 (8 bases). Trimming pared 4 bases from V and 3 bases from J, leaving 14 bases between. CDR1 is SGHRS, CDR2 YFSETQ, per germline. This CDR3 comprises 14 residues. The CDR3 coding sequence is TGCGCCAGCAGCCAGCGGGACAGGAGCTACGAGCAGTACTTC. Translating gives CASSQRDRSYEQYF.

The CDR3 spells CASSSLGNNEQFF. CDR3 DNA: TGTGCCAGCAGCTCCCTAGGGAACAATGAGCAGTTCTTC. The chain uses TRBV5-6 and TRBJ2-1; no firm D call. Germline V lookup: CDR1 SGHDT, CDR2 YYEEEE. CDR3 length equals 13 residues. V was cut by 3 bases and J by 5 bases, with 9 bases left in between.

The chain employs TRBV5-6 and TRBJ2-7; possible D gene TRBD1, 6 bases. Trimming stripped 4 bases from V and 2 bases from J, with 10 bases between. The CDR3 totals 13 residues. Germline CDR1 SGHDT, CDR2 YYEEEE. The CDR3 nucleotides read TGTGCCAGCAGCCAACAGGGCCCCTACGAGCAGTACTTC. This codes for CASSQQGPYEQYF.

The V and J genes are TRBV28 and TRBJ1-1, with 8 bases fitting TRBD1. This CDR3 has 16 amino acids. J gave up 4 bases and V 4 bases, and 11 bases lay outside the gene matches. Germline CDR1 and CDR2: MDHEN and SYDVKM. The CDR3 DNA reads TGTGCCAGCAGTTCCCCGGACAGGGCCGACCGCACTGAAGCTTTCTTT. Translation: CASSSPDRADRTEAFF.

This clone occurred many times. This chain connects TRBV6-4 to TRBJ2-2; maybe TRBD2 (5 bases). Trimming left V 7 bases short and J 3 bases short, with 12 bases between. This CDR3 has 14 residues. CDR1 and CDR2 (germline): MRHNA, SNTAGT. CDR3 in DNA: TGTGCCAGCAAGATAGGGAGCGACACCGGGGAGCTGTTTTTT. Translation: CASKIGSDTGELFF.